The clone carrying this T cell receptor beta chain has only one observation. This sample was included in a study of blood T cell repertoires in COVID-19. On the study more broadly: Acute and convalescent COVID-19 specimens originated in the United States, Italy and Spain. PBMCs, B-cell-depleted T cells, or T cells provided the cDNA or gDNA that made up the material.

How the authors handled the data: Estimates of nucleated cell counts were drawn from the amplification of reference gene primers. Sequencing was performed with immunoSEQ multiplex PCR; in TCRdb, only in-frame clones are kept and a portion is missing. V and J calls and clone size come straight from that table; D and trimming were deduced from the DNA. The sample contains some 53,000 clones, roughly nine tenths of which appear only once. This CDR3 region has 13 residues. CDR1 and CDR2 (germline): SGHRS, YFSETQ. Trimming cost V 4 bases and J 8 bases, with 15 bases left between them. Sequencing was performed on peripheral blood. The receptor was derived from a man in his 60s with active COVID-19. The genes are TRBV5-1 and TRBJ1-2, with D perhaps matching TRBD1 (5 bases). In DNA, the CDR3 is TGCGCCAGCAGCCGAACGCAGGGTGACGGCTACACCTTC. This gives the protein CASSRTQGDGYTF.